Reported below is one TCR beta chain. The sample is drawn from a study of shared clonotypes between healthy human individuals. For the study at large: CD4 naive cells filled three plates per donor, CD4 memory three, CD8 naive two and CD8 memory one.

Donors comprised healthy HIV-negative adults lacking recent acute infections or vaccinations. In the CD4+ fraction, cells were divided into CD45RA+ naive and CD45RA-negative memory subsets. This CDR3 region has 17 residues. CDR1 LGHNA and CDR2 YNFKEQ come from the germline V gene. The trim removed 0 bases at V and 1 base at J, leaving 7 bases unmatched. The assay was immunoSEQ multiplex PCR, and TCRdb's table has in-frame clones only and misses some. The sample has about 990,000 clones; more than 75% are singletons. Material for sequencing was memory CD4+ T cells from PBMCs. Subset described: CD45RA-negative fraction. This receptor was obtained from a man aged 18 to 29 in good health. Some clones in this sample may be carry-over from other donors' samples. The chain combines TRBV4-2 with TRBJ2-5; TRBD1 matches 8 bases. The CDR3 DNA reads TGTGCCAGCAGCCAAGATAGCTGGACAGGGACCCAAGAGACCCAGTACTTC. This codes for CASSQDSWTGTQETQYF.